This T cell receptor beta chain stems from a study of early T cells in non-severe SARS-CoV-2 infection. Overall study context: The sequenced material was bulk RNA from unsorted whole blood, and its chains were unpaired.

This CDR3 is built from 15 residues. Trimming shortened V by 0 bases and J by 3 bases, and 9 bases separated the two germline ends. Germline assignment: CDR1 LGHNA and CDR2 YSLEER. As part of library construction, unique molecular identifiers were attached to individual cDNA molecules. TCRdb re-derived calls from the 5' RACE reads in MiXCR, one entry per CDR3 protein. The sample has tens of thousands of distinct CDR3 sequences, 6.8% seen once. Turning to this clonotype: Its antigen is not identified.

General observations from the study: Sequences matched to VDJdb favored anti-spike CD8 responses, while private and CD4 specificities were missed.

The chain is built from TRBV4-3 and TRBJ1-5; no clear D gene. Specimen: whole blood, collected at baseline. The receptor was isolated from an adult who was a healthcare worker with PCR-confirmed SARS-CoV-2 infection or an uninfected control (not recorded which). CDR3 region: CASSQDHFNNQPQHF. The DNA for the CDR3 is TGCGCCAGCAGCCAAGACCACTTTAACAATCAGCCCCAGCATTTT.